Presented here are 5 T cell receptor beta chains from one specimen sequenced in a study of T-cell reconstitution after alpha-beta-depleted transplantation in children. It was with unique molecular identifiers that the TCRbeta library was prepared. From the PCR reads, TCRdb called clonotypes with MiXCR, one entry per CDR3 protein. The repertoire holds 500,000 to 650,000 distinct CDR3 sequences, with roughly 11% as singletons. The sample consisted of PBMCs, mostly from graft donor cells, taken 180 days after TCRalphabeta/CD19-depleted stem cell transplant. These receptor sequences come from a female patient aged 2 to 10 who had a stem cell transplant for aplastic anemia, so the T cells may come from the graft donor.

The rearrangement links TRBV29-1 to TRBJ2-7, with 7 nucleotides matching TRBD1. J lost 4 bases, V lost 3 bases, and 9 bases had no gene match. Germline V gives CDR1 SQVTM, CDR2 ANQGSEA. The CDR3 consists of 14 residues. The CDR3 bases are TGCAGCGTTGAGGTTTTGGGGACAGTTTACGAGCAGTACTTC. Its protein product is CSVEVLGTVYEQYF.

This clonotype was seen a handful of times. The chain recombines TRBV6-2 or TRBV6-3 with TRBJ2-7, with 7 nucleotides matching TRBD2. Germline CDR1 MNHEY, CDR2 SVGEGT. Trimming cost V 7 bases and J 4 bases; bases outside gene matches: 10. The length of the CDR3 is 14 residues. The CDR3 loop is CASISGLLRYEQYF. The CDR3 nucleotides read TGTGCCAGCATCTCGGGACTACTACGTTACGAGCAGTACTTC.

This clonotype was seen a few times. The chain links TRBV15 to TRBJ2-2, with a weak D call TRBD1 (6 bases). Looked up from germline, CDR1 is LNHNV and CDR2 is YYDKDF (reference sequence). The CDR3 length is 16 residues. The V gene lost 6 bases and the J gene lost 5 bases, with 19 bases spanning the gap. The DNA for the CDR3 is TGTGCCACCAGGGCAGTCGGCAGGGGAAGGACCGGGGAGCTGTTTTTT. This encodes CATRAVGRGRTGELFF.

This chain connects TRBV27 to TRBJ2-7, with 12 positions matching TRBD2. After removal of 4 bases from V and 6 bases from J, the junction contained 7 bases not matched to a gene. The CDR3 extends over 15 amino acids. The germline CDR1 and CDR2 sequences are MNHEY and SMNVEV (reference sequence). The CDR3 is CASSSRLAGDGEQYV. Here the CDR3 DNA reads TGTGCCAGCAGTTCGCGACTAGCGGGAGACGGCGAGCAGTACGTC.

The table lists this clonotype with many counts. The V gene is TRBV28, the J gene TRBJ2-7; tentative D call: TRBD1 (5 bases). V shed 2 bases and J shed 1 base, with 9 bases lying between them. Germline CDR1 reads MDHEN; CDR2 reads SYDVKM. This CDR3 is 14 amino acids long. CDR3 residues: CASSLGAPSYEQYF. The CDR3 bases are TGTGCCAGCAGTTTAGGGGCTCCGTCCTACGAGCAGTACTTC.